A selection of T cell receptor beta chains follows, all from one sample in a study of post-analysis software for immune sequencing data. TCRdb called the PCR reads again in MiXCR, with one record for every CDR3 protein. Here the sample spans about 540,000 distinct CDR3 sequences, 34% being singletons. Sequencing was performed on blood. The source of these receptors is a girl aged 2-17 years with multiple sclerosis. The CDR3 runs from the conserved cysteine through the conserved F or W. The D gene is left open where the match is weak. Only some rows state a clone size, as once, few, many or a class for expanded clones.

cdr3_length clone_size j_call v_call d_call cdr3_nt cdr3_aa
15 . TRBJ2-6 TRBV20-1 . TGCAGTGCTAGTGACAGTTACTCTGGGGCCAACGTCCTGACTTTC CSASDSYSGANVLTF
14 few TRBJ2-1 TRBV5-1 . TGCGCCAGCAGCGGACGGGACTCCCTTCTGGGGCAGTTCTTC CASSGRDSLLGQFF
14 . TRBJ2-7 TRBV10-3 . TGTGCCATCAGTGTAAACTTCGAGGGGGGCGAGCAGTACTTC CAISVNFEGGEQYF
14 few TRBJ1-2 TRBV29-1 TRBD1 TGCAGCGTTGCCCGAGCGACAGGGAACTATGGCTACACCTTC CSVARATGNYGYTF
12 . TRBJ2-3 TRBV20-1 . TGCAGTGCCCCTCAGGGGAGAGATACGCAGTATTTT CSAPQGRDTQYF
13 . TRBJ1-2 TRBV20-1 . TGCAGTGCCACAATCAGGGCTAACTATGGCTACACCTTC CSATIRANYGYTF
18 . TRBJ2-7 TRBV7-3 TRBD1 TGTGCCAGCAGCTTCAGACAGGGGGCCCGGAGGATCTCCTACGAGCAGTACTTC CASSFRQGARRISYEQYF
19 few TRBJ2-4 TRBV6-2/TRBV6-3 TRBD2 TGTGCCAGCAGTAAGGCGCTAGCGGGGGGCCCCCTAGCCAAAAACATTCAGTACTTC CASSKALAGGPLAKNIQYF
15 few TRBJ2-7 TRBV11-3 . TGTGCCAGCAGCTCGAGGTCACAGGGTTCCTACGAGCAGTACTTC CASSSRSQGSYEQYF
16 few TRBJ1-2 TRBV7-9 . TGTGCCAGCAGCGAGCCGGGGGCTCTCATCCCCTATGGCTACACCTTC CASSEPGALIPYGYTF
16 few TRBJ2-5 TRBV18 TRBD1 TGTGCCAGCTCACCAATATCGGGACAGCTCCAAGAGACCCAGTACTTC CASSPISGQLQETQYF
14 . TRBJ2-2 TRBV7-9 . TGTGCCAGCAGCTTATCATCGAACACCGGGGAGCTGTTTTTT CASSLSSNTGELFF
14 few TRBJ2-7 TRBV6-5 . TGTGCCAGCAGTTACGGGCCGGGTAGGGAGGAGCAGTACTTC CASSYGPGREEQYF